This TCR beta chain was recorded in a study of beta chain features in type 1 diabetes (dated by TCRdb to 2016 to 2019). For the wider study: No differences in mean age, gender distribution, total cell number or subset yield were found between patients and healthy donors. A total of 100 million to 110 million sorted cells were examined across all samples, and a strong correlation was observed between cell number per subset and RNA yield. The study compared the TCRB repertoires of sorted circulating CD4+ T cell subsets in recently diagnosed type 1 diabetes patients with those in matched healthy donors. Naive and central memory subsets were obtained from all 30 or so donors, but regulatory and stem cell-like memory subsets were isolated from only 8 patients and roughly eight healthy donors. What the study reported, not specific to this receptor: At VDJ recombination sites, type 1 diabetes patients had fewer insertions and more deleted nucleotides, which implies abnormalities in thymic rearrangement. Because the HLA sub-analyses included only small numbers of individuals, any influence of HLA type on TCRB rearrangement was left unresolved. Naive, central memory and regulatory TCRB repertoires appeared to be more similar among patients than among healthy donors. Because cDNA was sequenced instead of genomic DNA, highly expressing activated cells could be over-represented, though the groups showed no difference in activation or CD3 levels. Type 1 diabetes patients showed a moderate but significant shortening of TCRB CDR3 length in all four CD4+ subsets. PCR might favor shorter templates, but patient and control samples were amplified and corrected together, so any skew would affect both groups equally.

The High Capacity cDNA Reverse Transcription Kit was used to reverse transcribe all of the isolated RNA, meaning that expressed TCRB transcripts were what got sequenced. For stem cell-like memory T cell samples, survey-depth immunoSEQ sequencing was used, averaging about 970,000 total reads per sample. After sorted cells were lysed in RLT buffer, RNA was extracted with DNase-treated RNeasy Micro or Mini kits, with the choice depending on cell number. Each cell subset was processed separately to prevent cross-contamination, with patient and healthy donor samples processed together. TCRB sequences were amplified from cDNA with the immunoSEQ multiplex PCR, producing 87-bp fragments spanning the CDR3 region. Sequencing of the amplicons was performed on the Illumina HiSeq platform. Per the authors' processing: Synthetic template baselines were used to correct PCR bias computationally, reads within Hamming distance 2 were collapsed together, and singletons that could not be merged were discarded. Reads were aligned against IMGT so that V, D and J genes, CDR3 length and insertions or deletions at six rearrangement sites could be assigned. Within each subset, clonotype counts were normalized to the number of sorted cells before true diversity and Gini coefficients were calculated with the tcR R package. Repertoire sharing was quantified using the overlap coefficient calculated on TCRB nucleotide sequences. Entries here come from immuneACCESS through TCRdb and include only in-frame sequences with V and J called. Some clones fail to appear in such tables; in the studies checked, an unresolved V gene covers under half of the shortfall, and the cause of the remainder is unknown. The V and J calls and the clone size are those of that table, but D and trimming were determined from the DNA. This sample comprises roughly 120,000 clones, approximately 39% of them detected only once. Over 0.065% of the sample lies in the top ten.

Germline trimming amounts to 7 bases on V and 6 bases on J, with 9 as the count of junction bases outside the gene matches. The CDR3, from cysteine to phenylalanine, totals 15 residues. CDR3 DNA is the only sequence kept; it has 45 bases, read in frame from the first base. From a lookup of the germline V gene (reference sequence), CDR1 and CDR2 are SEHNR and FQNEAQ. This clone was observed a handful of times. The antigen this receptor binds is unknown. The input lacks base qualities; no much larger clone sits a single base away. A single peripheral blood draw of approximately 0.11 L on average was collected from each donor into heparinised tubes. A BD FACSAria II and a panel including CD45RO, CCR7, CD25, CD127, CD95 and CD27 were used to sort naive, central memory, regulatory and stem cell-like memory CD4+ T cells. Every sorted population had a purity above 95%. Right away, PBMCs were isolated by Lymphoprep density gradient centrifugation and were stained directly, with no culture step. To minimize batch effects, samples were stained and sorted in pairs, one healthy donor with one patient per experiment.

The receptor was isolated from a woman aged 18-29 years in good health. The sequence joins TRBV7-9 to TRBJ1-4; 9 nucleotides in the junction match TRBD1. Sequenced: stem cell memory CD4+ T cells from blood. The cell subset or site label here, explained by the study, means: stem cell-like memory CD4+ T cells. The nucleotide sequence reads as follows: TGTGCCAGCACCCGACACAGGGGGCGCGATGAAAAACTGTTTTTT. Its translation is CASTRHRGRDEKLFF.